Listed below are T cell receptor beta chains from one sample, sequenced in a study of T cells in Graves' hyperthyroidism and ophthalmopathy. TCRdb ran MiXCR on the multiplex PCR reads and lists one entry per CDR3 protein. The data show approximately 610,000 distinct CDR3 sequences, roughly 15% seen once. Specimen: blood. Receptor source: a woman in her forties with Graves' ophthalmopathy. CDR3s include the opening cysteine and the closing phenylalanine or tryptophan. Fields, in order: clone size, V gene, J gene, D gene, CDR3 DNA, CDR3 protein. A D gene is named only where the DNA matches it firmly. Clone size is given for some rows only: seen once, a few or many times, or a class if the clone is expanded.

size: many; V: TRBV7-2; J: TRBJ2-7; D: TRBD1; DNA: TGTGCCAGCAGTATACAGGGGGGTCGGGTCGAGCAGTACTTC; CDR3: CASSIQGGRVEQYF
size: few; V: TRBV18; J: TRBJ1-2; D: TRBD1; DNA: TGTGCCAGCTCACTACCGGGACAGACTAACTATGGCTACACCTTC; CDR3: CASSLPGQTNYGYTF
size: many; V: TRBV7-9; J: TRBJ1-1; D: NA; DNA: TGTGCCAGCAGCTCACTCGGGGGGAACACTGAAGCTTTCTTT; CDR3: CASSSLGGNTEAFF
size: many; V: TRBV20-1; J: TRBJ2-7; D: NA; DNA: TGCAGTGCTCAAGGCGGCGTTCCGGTGTTTTACGAGCAGTACTTC; CDR3: CSAQGGVPVFYEQYF
size: many; V: TRBV27; J: TRBJ1-6; D: TRBD1; DNA: TGTGCCAGCAGGAGACAGGGTTCGTCCTATAATTCACCCCTCCACTTT; CDR3: CASRRQGSSYNSPLHF
size: many; V: TRBV7-2; J: TRBJ2-2; D: NA; DNA: TGTGCCAGCAGCCCGCCCGGGACCCTCACCGGGGAGCTGTTTTTT; CDR3: CASSPPGTLTGELFF
size: few; V: TRBV6-1; J: TRBJ2-5; D: NA; DNA: TGTGCCAGCAACTTCCTTGGGGACCAGGAGACCCAGTACTTC; CDR3: CASNFLGDQETQYF
size: few; V: TRBV12-3/TRBV12-4; J: TRBJ2-7; D: NA; DNA: TGTGCCAGCAGCACTATAGCGGTAAACGTCTACGAGCAGTACTTC; CDR3: CASSTIAVNVYEQYF
size: few; V: TRBV30; J: TRBJ2-5; D: TRBD1; DNA: TGTGCCTGGAGTCCCGGACAGGGATGGGAGACCCAGTACTTC; CDR3: CAWSPGQGWETQYF
size: few; V: TRBV15; J: TRBJ2-2; D: TRBD1; DNA: TGTGCCACCAGCAGAGACACAGTCGCAGGGGGAATAGCCGGGGAGCTGTTTTTT; CDR3: CATSRDTVAGGIAGELFF
size: many; V: TRBV6-5; J: TRBJ1-6; D: NA; DNA: TGTGCCAGCAGTTACGACGTGTGGAATTCACCCCTCCACTTT; CDR3: CASSYDVWNSPLHF
size: many; V: TRBV28; J: TRBJ2-5; D: NA; DNA: TGTGCCAGCAGCCCCCAACAGGAACAAGAGACCCAGTACTTC; CDR3: CASSPQQEQETQYF
size: few; V: TRBV6-5; J: TRBJ2-2; D: NA; DNA: TGTGCCAGCAGTTCTCTCTACGGGGAGCTGTTTTTT; CDR3: CASSSLYGELFF
size: NA; V: TRBV7-9; J: TRBJ2-2; D: NA; DNA: TGTGCCAGCACCCCTGCTGGGGACACCGGGGAGCTGTTTTTT; CDR3: CASTPAGDTGELFF
size: many; V: TRBV20-1; J: TRBJ1-2; D: NA; DNA: TGCAGTGCTAGGGGGTTAGGGCCCGGCTACACCTTC; CDR3: CSARGLGPGYTF
size: many; V: TRBV20-1; J: TRBJ2-7; D: NA; DNA: TGCAGTGCTACGAGGGCAGGCTACGAGCAGTACTTC; CDR3: CSATRAGYEQYF
size: many; V: TRBV2; J: TRBJ2-7; D: TRBD2; DNA: TGTGCCAGCAGTCTCGGGGGGGGATTCTACGAGCAGTACTTC; CDR3: CASSLGGGFYEQYF
size: many; V: TRBV6-1; J: TRBJ1-2; D: NA; DNA: TGTGCCAGCAGTGTGGTCCGAGACACCCATGGCTACACCTTC; CDR3: CASSVVRDTHGYTF
size: many; V: TRBV10-3; J: TRBJ2-2; D: NA; DNA: TGTGCCATCGGGAGCCGGGGCGCAGGGGAGCTGTTTTTT; CDR3: CAIGSRGAGELFF
size: NA; V: TRBV7-9; J: TRBJ2-2; D: TRBD2; DNA: TGTGCCAGCAGATGGACTAGCGGGAGAACCGGGGAGCTGTTTTTT; CDR3: CASRWTSGRTGELFF
size: many; V: TRBV5-1; J: TRBJ2-7; D: NA; DNA: TGCGCCAGCAGCTTCCGGGGGAGAGGCGACGAGCAGTACTTC; CDR3: CASSFRGRGDEQYF
size: few; V: TRBV7-9; J: TRBJ2-4; D: NA; DNA: TGTGCCAGCAGTCAACTTGGGGGGAACATTCAGTACTTC; CDR3: CASSQLGGNIQYF
size: many; V: TRBV7-2; J: TRBJ2-7; D: TRBD2; DNA: TGTGCCAGCAGCTCGCGGACTAGCATCACTACGTTCGAGCAGTACTTC; CDR3: CASSSRTSITTFEQYF
size: many; V: TRBV6-2/TRBV6-3; J: TRBJ2-5; D: NA; DNA: TGTGCCAGCAGTTACTCTTCGACCCAGTACTTC; CDR3: CASSYSSTQYF
size: NA; V: TRBV11-2; J: TRBJ2-5; D: NA; DNA: TGTGCCAGCAGGCGGGACGCCCAAGAGACCCAGTACTTC; CDR3: CASRRDAQETQYF
size: many; V: TRBV6-2/TRBV6-3; J: TRBJ1-2; D: NA; DNA: TGTGCCAGCAGTTACAAAATCTATGGCTACACCTTC; CDR3: CASSYKIYGYTF
size: many; V: TRBV7-9; J: TRBJ1-2; D: NA; DNA: TGTGCCAGCAGCCAGGACATCCCCTATGGCTACACCTTC; CDR3: CASSQDIPYGYTF
size: many; V: TRBV6-1; J: TRBJ1-3; D: NA; DNA: TGTGCCAGCCAGAGAAACACCATATATTTT; CDR3: CASQRNTIYF
size: many; V: TRBV28; J: TRBJ1-1; D: NA; DNA: TGTGCCAGCAGTGGGCAGGACAGCTTGAACACTGAAGCTTTCTTT; CDR3: CASSGQDSLNTEAFF
size: NA; V: TRBV6-2/TRBV6-3; J: TRBJ1-1; D: NA; DNA: TGTGCCAGCAGTGACATCGGGGGAACTGAAGCTTTCTTT; CDR3: CASSDIGGTEAFF
size: many; V: TRBV6-5; J: TRBJ2-1; D: TRBD1; DNA: TGTGCCAGCAGTTACAGACAGGGGGGCTCCTACAATGAGCAGTTCTTC; CDR3: CASSYRQGGSYNEQFF
size: many; V: TRBV6-1; J: TRBJ1-5; D: NA; DNA: TGTGCCAGCAGTGAAGCCAGGGATCGGCCCCAGCATTTT; CDR3: CASSEARDRPQHF
size: many; V: TRBV5-6; J: TRBJ2-2; D: TRBD2; DNA: TGTGCCAGCACTTTCGGGGGGGACACCGGGGAGCTGTTTTTT; CDR3: CASTFGGDTGELFF
size: many; V: TRBV10-1; J: TRBJ2-6; D: NA; DNA: TGCGCCAGCTCCAGGGGCTATGGGGCCAACGTCCTGACTTTC; CDR3: CASSRGYGANVLTF
size: many; V: TRBV12-3/TRBV12-4; J: TRBJ2-2; D: TRBD1; DNA: TGTGCCAGCAGTCCCGGACAGGGCACGAACACCGGGGAGCTGTTTTTT; CDR3: CASSPGQGTNTGELFF